The 8 T cell receptor beta chains below were found in one sample sequenced in a study of T cells after posttransplantation cyclophosphamide. The table came from immunoSEQ multiplex PCR; TCRdb's copy has only in-frame clones and leaves some out. This repertoire lists tens of thousands of clones without singletons; 6.6% sits in the top ten. Sequenced input: PBMCs. These receptors all stem from a woman aged 55-70 years in good health, CMV-negative, and a related stem cell transplant donor.

At least ten counts were recorded for this clone. This chain joins TRBV4-3 and TRBJ1-5; D may be TRBD1 (5 bases). The CDR3 extends over 16 amino acids. Germline CDR1 reads LGHNA; CDR2 reads YSLEER. Trimming pared 0 bases from V and 0 bases from J, leaving 9 bases between. CDR3 nucleotides: TGCGCCAGCAGCCAAGAGTGGGGCCATAGCAATCAGCCCCAGCATTTT. It is translated as CASSQEWGHSNQPQHF.

This clone came up many times. This chain uses TRBV19 with TRBJ1-2, with no clear D. Between the trimmed V and J ends, which lost 0 bases and 2 bases, there was a span of 7 bases. This CDR3 has 14 amino acids. CDR1 is LNHDA, CDR2 SQIVND, per germline (reference sequence). CDR3 loop: CASSIDRGNYGYTF. CDR3 DNA sequence: TGTGCCAGTAGTATAGATCGCGGGAACTATGGCTACACCTTC.

This clone was found many times. The chain has TRBV4-2 and TRBJ2-3; 11 positions agree with TRBD2. Trimming cost V 3 bases and J 5 bases; bases outside gene matches: 10. Germline values: CDR1 LGHNA, CDR2 YNFKEQ. The CDR3 is made up of 17 amino acids. The CDR3 sequence: CASSQGLPGTSGDTQYF. The CDR3, as DNA: TGTGCCAGCAGCCAGGGCCTTCCCGGGACTAGCGGAGATACGCAGTATTTT.

This clone was observed at least ten times. This chain links TRBV7-3 with TRBJ2-5, with 9 bases matching TRBD1. V shed 4 bases and J 2 bases; nucleotides not matched to a gene: 2. Per germline, CDR1 SGHTA and CDR2 FQGTGA. The CDR3 totals 14 residues. CDR3 nucleotide sequence: TGTGCCAGCAGCTCGGGACAGGGACAAGAGACCCAGTACTTC. Translation: CASSSGQGQETQYF.

This clone was recorded many times. V usage is TRBV11-2 and J usage is TRBJ2-2; TRBD2 is a possible D gene (5 bases). Germline values: CDR1 SGHAT, CDR2 FQNNGV. V was cut by 4 bases and J by 8 bases, with 20 bases left in between. This CDR3 has 16 amino acids. CDR3 region: CASSSRPGNLAGELFF. Here the CDR3 DNA reads TGTGCCAGCAGCTCCCGCCCGGGGAACCTAGCAGGGGAGCTGTTTTTT.

V usage is TRBV18 and J usage is TRBJ2-1; TRBD1 matches at 7 bases. The CDR3 loop spans 16 amino acids. Per the germline V gene, CDR1 is KGHSH and CDR2 is LQKENI. V lost 1 base to trimming and J lost 5 bases; unmatched junction nucleotides: 8. CDR3 sequence (DNA): TGTGCCAGCTCACCACGACAGGGACGTTCAAACAATGAGCAGTTCTTC. Translation: CASSPRQGRSNNEQFF. The full variable domain, with the rest looked up from reference TRBV18 and TRBJ2-1, is NAGVMQNPRHLVRRRGQEARLRCSPMKGHSHVYWYRQLPEEGLKFMVYLQKENIIDESGMPKERFSAEFPKEGPSILRIQQVVRGDSAAYFCASSPRQGRSNNEQFFGPGTRLTVL.

This clone was observed many times. The rearrangement links TRBV30 to TRBJ2-1, with 8 bases matching TRBD1. Germline V lookup: CDR1 GTSNPN, CDR2 SVGIG (reference sequence). V lost 0 bases to trimming and J lost 4 bases; unmatched junction nucleotides: 5. This CDR3 region has 15 residues. The CDR3 is CAWSVIRGPYNEQFF. The DNA for the CDR3 is TGTGCCTGGAGTGTAATCAGGGGGCCATACAATGAGCAGTTCTTC.

This clone was recorded many times. The chain combines TRBV5-4 with TRBJ2-5; 8 positions match TRBD2. The germline CDR1 and CDR2 sequences are SGHNT and YYREEE (reference sequence). The CDR3 is 16 amino acids. Trimming at V came to 4 bases and at J to 5 bases, leaving 13 bases not matched to a gene. The CDR3 reads CASSPSRTSFLETQYF. As DNA, the CDR3 is TGTGCCAGCAGCCCCTCCCGGACTAGCTTCTTGGAGACCCAGTACTTC.